A single sample gave rise to the 3 T cell receptor beta chains below, sequenced in a study of blood T cell repertoires in COVID-19. Data came from immunoSEQ multiplex PCR; TCRdb stores just in-frame clones and leaves some out. The repertoire holds around 160,000 clones, with about nine tenths as singletons. The sequencing input was peripheral blood. These TCRs come from a human donor in a cohort sampled during active COVID-19.

This clone was seen repeatedly, ten times or more. The V gene is TRBV30, the J gene TRBJ1-1; D unresolved. Looked up from germline, CDR1 is GTSNPN and CDR2 is SVGIG (reference sequence). V lost 0 bases to trimming and J lost 7 bases, with 15 bases between them. The CDR3 length is 14 residues. CDR3 coding DNA: TGTGCCTGGAGTGTACTCGCCCGTCGTCGTGAAGCTTTCTTT. Amino acid sequence: CAWSVLARRREAFF. The entire variable domain, with the rest obtained from reference TRBV30 and TRBJ1-1, is as follows: SQTIHQWPATLVQPVGSPLSLECTVEGTSNPNLYWYRQAAGRGLQLLFYSVGIGQISSEVPQNLSASRPQDRQFILSSKKLLLSDSGFYLCAWSVLARRREAFFGQGTRLTVV.

The V call is TRBV6-5, the J call TRBJ1-1; no clear D gene. Germline V gene data show CDR1 as MNHEY and CDR2 as SVGAGI. Trimming cost V 5 bases and J 0 bases, with 10 bases left between them. This CDR3 comprises 14 residues. The CDR3 spells CASSPDTLNTEAFF. Here the CDR3 DNA reads TGTGCCAGCAGTCCCGACACCTTGAACACTGAAGCTTTCTTT.

The chain recombines TRBV18 with TRBJ2-3, with D unclear. The V gene's germline CDR1 is KGHSH and CDR2 LQKENI. The germline V and J ends were trimmed by 6 bases and 4 bases, with 17 bases remaining between them. This CDR3 is 15 amino acids long. CDR3 protein: CASSSGSGWPDTQYF. DNA for the CDR3: TGTGCCAGCTCCTCCGGGTCCGGGTGGCCAGATACGCAGTATTTT.